These 9 T cell receptor beta chains were sequenced from one sample in a study of OX40 agonist ivuxolimab in advanced cancers. The assay was immunoSEQ multiplex PCR, and TCRdb's table has in-frame clones only and misses some. The sample yields approximately 90,000 clones, more than 80% seen once. The sample in question was CD4+ or CD8+ T cells sorted from blood, obtained in a trial of the OX40 agonist ivuxolimab. The receptors come from an adult with an advanced solid tumor such as melanoma, head and neck, liver or kidney cancer.

CDR3 DNA: TGTGCCAGCAGTTCCCAAGGGACAAACTATGGCTACACCTTC. As protein: CASSSQGTNYGYTF. The chain recombines TRBV28 with TRBJ1-2, with D possibly being TRBD1 (6 bases). The germline V gene encodes CDR1 MDHEN and CDR2 SYDVKM. V was pared by 4 bases and J by 2 bases, with 11 bases between. The CDR3 is 14 residues long.

The V call is TRBV25-1, the J call TRBJ1-5, with D uncertain. This CDR3 is 13 amino acids long. Germline V gene lookup returns CDR1 MGHDK and CDR2 SYGVNS. V was cut by 8 bases and J by 1 base, with 9 bases left in between. The CDR3 reads CASAPDSNQPQHF. Written as DNA, the CDR3 is TGTGCCAGCGCCCCGGACAGCAATCAGCCCCAGCATTTT.

The chain links TRBV5-4 to TRBJ2-7; D is perhaps TRBD1 or TRBD2 (5 bases each). Germline V gene sequence: CDR1 SGHNT, CDR2 YYREEE (reference sequence). Trimming pared 2 bases from V and 0 bases from J, leaving 12 bases between. CDR3 length: 15 amino acids. The CDR3 here is CASSFSGPSSYEQYF. DNA of the CDR3: TGTGCCAGCAGCTTTTCGGGGCCAAGCTCCTACGAGCAGTACTTC. The full variable domain, with the rest looked up from reference TRBV5-4 and TRBJ2-7, is ETGVTQSPTHLIKTRGQQVTLRCSSQSGHNTVSWYQQALGQGPQFIFQYYREEENGRGNFPPRFSGLQFPNYSSELNVNALELDDSALYLCASSFSGPSSYEQYFGPGTRLTVT.

The rearrangement joins TRBV10-3 to TRBJ2-7; D call uncertain. This CDR3 is built from 11 residues. Deletions cut 4 bases from V and 6 bases from J, with 7 bases between. The germline CDR1 and CDR2 sequences are ENHRY and SYGVKD. DNA of the CDR3: TGTGCCATCAGTGCTGGCAGCGAGCAGTACTTC. It codes for CAISAGSEQYF.

V is TRBV4-1 and J is TRBJ2-7; 10 positions match TRBD2. The CDR3 covers 14 residues. The junction had 2 bases not matched to a gene; V was cut back by 0 bases and J by 6 bases. The germline CDR1 and CDR2 sequences are MGHRA and YSYEKL. CDR3 sequence (DNA): TGCGCCAGCAGCCAAGATAGACTAGCGGGCGAGCAGTACTTC. Residues: CASSQDRLAGEQYF.

The CDR3 sequence is CASSPHGGGATEAFF. The CDR3 nucleotides are TGTGCCAGTAGTCCCCATGGGGGCGGGGCGACTGAAGCTTTCTTT. The chain employs TRBV19 and TRBJ1-1, with D possibly matching TRBD1 (6 bases). The CDR3 is 15 residues long. Deletions cut 5 bases from V and 5 bases from J, with 18 bases between. Germline CDR1 reads LNHDA; CDR2 reads SQIVND (reference sequence).

This rearrangement joins TRBV25-1 to TRBJ1-5; 7 positions agree with TRBD1. Germline assignment: CDR1 MGHDK and CDR2 SYGVNS. This CDR3 is built from 13 residues. V was pared by 5 bases and J by 13 bases, with 11 bases of the junction left unmatched. The DNA for the CDR3 is TGTGCCAGCAGTCGCGCCGGGACAGCAGAGCAGCATTTT. It translates to CASSRAGTAEQHF. Complete variable domain (other parts from reference TRBV25-1 and TRBJ1-5): EADIYQTPRYLVIGTGKKITLECSQTMGHDKMYWYQQDPGMELHLIHYSYGVNSTEKGDLSSESTVSRIRTEHFPLTLESARPSHTSQYLCASSRAGTAEQHFGDGTRLSIL.

The chain combines TRBV10-1 with TRBJ1-4; D gene ambiguous. Looked up from germline, CDR1 is WNHNN and CDR2 is SYGVQD (reference sequence). V shed 4 bases and J shed 3 bases, with 6 bases lying between them. The CDR3 extends over 13 amino acids. The CDR3 DNA reads as TGCGCCAGCAGTGGGGGAGCTAATGAAAAACTGTTTTTT. Translated, it gives CASSGGANEKLFF.

The chain couples TRBV18 to TRBJ2-7, with a tentative D call TRBD1 (5 bases). The CDR3 covers 14 residues. The germline V gene has CDR1 KGHSH and CDR2 LQKENI. The ends were cut back, 6 bases at V and 1 base at J, with 13 bases in the middle. In DNA, the CDR3 is TGTGCCAGCTCCCACCGCCAGGGATCCTACGAGCAGTACTTC. Protein sequence: CASSHRQGSYEQYF.